One and the same sample provided the 7 T cell receptor beta chains below, sequenced in a study of neurological immune-mediated disorders (dated by TCRdb to about 2019). Library preparation used 5' RACE. Sequenced using an Illumina HiSeq 2500. In-frame beta chains were kept once TCRdb had trimmed the public reads at Q25 with fastp and called clones with MiXCR. CDR3 protein duplicates are merged, each entry listing the most common genes and DNA. This sample is represented by fewer than 35,000 distinct CDR3 sequences; 3.3% of them were singletons. 7% of the sample lies in the top ten. Sequencing was performed on PBMCs. These receptors came from a woman aged 25 to 39 with multiple sclerosis.

The rearrangement links TRBV20-1 to TRBJ1-2; the D gene is possibly TRBD1 (5 bases). The CDR3 covers 13 residues. Per the germline V gene, CDR1 is DFQATT and CDR2 is SNEGSKA (reference sequence). V lost 3 bases and J lost 4, with 12 bases in between. The CDR3 spells CSARNQDIYGYTF. DNA for the CDR3: TGCAGTGCTAGGAATCAGGACATCTATGGCTACACCTTC.

This clonotype occurred many times. CDR3 in amino acids: CASSLSGVNSPLHF. DNA for the CDR3: TGTGCCAGCAGTTTATCCGGGGTCAATTCACCCCTCCACTTT. The J gene is TRBJ1-6, the V gene TRBV27, with D unclear. The CDR3 runs to 14 residues. V gave up 0 bases and J gave up 7 bases, with 7 bases separating them. CDR1 and CDR2 from the germline V gene are MNHEY and SMNVEV (reference sequence).

Ten or more counts support this clonotype. This chain connects TRBV9 to TRBJ2-7; 14 positions agree with TRBD2. CDR1 is SGDLS and CDR2 is YYNGEE in the germline V gene. CDR3 length equals 16 residues. Trimming removed 0 bases from V and 6 bases from J; junction bases left unmatched: 5. The CDR3 loop is CASSVGGLAGVAEQYF. The CDR3 nucleotides are TGTGCCAGCAGCGTAGGGGGACTAGCGGGAGTAGCCGAGCAGTACTTC.

This sequence joins TRBV4-3 and TRBJ1-2; D might be TRBD1 (6 bases). The length of the CDR3 is 15 residues. The germline CDR1 and CDR2 sequences are LGHNA and YSLEER. Trimming shortened V by 2 bases and J by 5 bases, and 15 bases separated the two germline ends. This CDR3 reads CASSQWLKGEYGYTF. In nucleotides, the CDR3 is TGCGCCAGCAGCCAATGGTTAAAGGGGGAGTATGGCTACACCTTC.

Many counts were recorded for this clonotype. A much bigger clone sits one base away, suggesting this may be a read error. This rearrangement joins TRBV4-2 to TRBJ2-3, with 8 bases identical to TRBD2. This CDR3 is 16 amino acids long. V was clipped by 1 base and J by 1 base; unmatched bases: 4. Germline loops: CDR1 LGHNA, CDR2 YNFKEQ. CDR3 region: CASSQAGTRGTDTQYF. As DNA, the CDR3 is TGTGCCAGCAGCCAAGCCGGGACTAGAGGCACAGATACGCAGTATTTT.

This clonotype showed up many times. The chain uses TRBV7-9 and TRBJ2-3; possibly TRBD1 for D (6 bases). Germline V CDR1 and CDR2: SEHNR, FQNEAQ (reference sequence). V shed 5 bases and J shed 4 bases, with 19 bases lying between them. The CDR3 loop spans 16 amino acids. CDR3 sequence: CASSVTAPAGADTQYF. CDR3 DNA sequence: TGTGCCAGCAGCGTGACGGCTCCTGCAGGGGCAGATACGCAGTATTTT. Full variable domain (remainder filled in from reference TRBV7-9 and TRBJ2-3): DTGVSQNPRHKITKRGQNVTFRCDPISEHNRLYWYRQTLGQGPEFLTYFQNEAQLEKSRLLSDRFSAERPKGSFSTLEIQRTEQGDSAMYLCASSVTAPAGADTQYFGPGTRLTVL.

This clonotype was seen repeatedly, ten times or more. The chain carries TRBV5-1 and TRBJ2-5, with D uncertain. The CDR3 runs to 14 residues. CDR1 is SGHRS and CDR2 is YFSETQ in the germline V gene. V was cut by 0 bases and J by 2 bases, with 8 bases left in between. CDR3 in DNA: TGCGCCAGCAGCTTGGCCGTTAGGCAAGAGACCCAGTACTTC. As protein: CASSLAVRQETQYF.